The clone carrying this TCR beta chain was counted a few times. Its target is unknown. These data are taken from a study of CD8 T cells in ankylosing spondylitis. Whole-study results and caveats: From matched ankylosing spondylitis synovial fluid, disease-linked clones were reportedly recovered at significantly enriched levels. Those disease-linked clones were CD8+; they were also relatively rare in peripheral blood. Several of the motif variants were reported before in synovial fluid and blood from reactive arthritis. The study identified a TCR beta motif of under ten highly homologous variants that appeared characteristic of ankylosing spondylitis blood.

Quantitative 5'-RACE with molecular barcodes generated TCR beta libraries. TCRdb itself ran the 5' RACE reads through MiXCR, one entry per CDR3 protein. The profile shows about 510,000 distinct CDR3 sequences, about 5% of them singletons. Germline CDR1 SGHRS, CDR2 YFSETQ. V was trimmed by 4 bases and J by 10 bases, leaving 21 bases between them. The CDR3 is made up of 15 amino acids. This TCR came from a male donor with ankylosing spondylitis. The rearrangement uses TRBV5-1 and TRBJ2-1; either TRBD1 or TRBD2 may supply D (6 bases each). Sequencing input: blood, either unsorted or a sorted T cell fraction (not recorded which). As DNA, the CDR3 is TGCGCCAGCAGCGTGACAGGAGGGGGAATTAGGGAGCAGTTCTTC. The encoded protein is CASSVTGGGIREQFF.